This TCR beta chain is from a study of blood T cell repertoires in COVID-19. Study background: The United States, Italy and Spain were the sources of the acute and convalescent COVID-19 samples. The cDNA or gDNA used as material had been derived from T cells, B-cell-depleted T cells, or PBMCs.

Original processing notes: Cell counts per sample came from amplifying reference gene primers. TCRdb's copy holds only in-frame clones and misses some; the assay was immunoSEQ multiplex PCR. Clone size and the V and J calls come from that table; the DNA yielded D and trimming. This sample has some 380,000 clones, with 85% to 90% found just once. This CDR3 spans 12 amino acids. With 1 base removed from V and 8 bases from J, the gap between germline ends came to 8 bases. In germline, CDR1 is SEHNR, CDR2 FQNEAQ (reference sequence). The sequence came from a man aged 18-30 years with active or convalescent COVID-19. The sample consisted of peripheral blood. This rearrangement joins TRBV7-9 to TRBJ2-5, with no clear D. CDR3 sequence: CASSLDSVTQYF. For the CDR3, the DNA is TGTGCCAGCAGCTTAGACTCCGTTACCCAGTACTTC.